This record covers a single T cell receptor beta chain. Its antigen has not been determined. Per-base qualities were not stored, and no clone one base away is much larger. These data come from a study of shared clonotypes between healthy human individuals (dated by TCRdb to about 2020). About the full investigation: A few men and two women, aged 18 to 49 years, made up the cohort. For each donor, three plates each were used for CD4 naive and CD4 memory, two plates were used for CD8 naive, and one plate was used for CD8 memory. To estimate repertoire size and how much clonotype sharing occurs between individuals, the study deeply sequenced the blood TCR repertoires of about 5 healthy adults. To increase sequencing depth and limit assay-specific biases, TCR repertoire library preparation and sequencing were carried out by different laboratories using diverse techniques. Between about 0.85 and 9.5 billion PBMCs per donor were obtained by leukapheresis. Study-level results and caveats: Sampling was restricted to blood, and TCR repertoires in tissues likely differ from the TCR repertoires found in blood. Larger estimated clonotype richness was generally found for naive subsets than for memory subsets. Sharing across a handful of donors was observed for about 4.8% of naive CD4, 3% to 4% of naive CD8, roughly 2.3% of memory CD4, and about 0.39% of memory CD8 clonotypes. Pairwise subsampling led to the expectation that sequencing depth would affect the degree of clonotype sharing among donors. Because the study included only a small number of donors, the genetic and exposure-history diversity represented was limited. Even with the large sequencing depth, rarefaction of the sorted-subset datasets indicated that sequencing was incomplete. Compared with non-shared clonotypes, clonotypes shared by all four sorted-subset donors had higher generation probabilities.

Using the deep immunoSEQ assay, TCR CDR3 regions were amplified from genomic DNA by multiplex PCR. For each cell subset, the extracted genomic DNA was distributed evenly across all wells of several immunoSEQ 96-well plates, and each plate served as one replicate. For sorted subsets, 200 ng of genomic DNA, equivalent to some 33,000 T cell genomes, went into each replicate PCR. Purified libraries were measured with a Qubit 3.0 fluorometer, size-checked on a Bioanalyzer 2100, and measured again with the KAPA Library Quantification kit. Every immunoSEQ 96-well plate was sequenced on a dedicated single-read 150-cycle Illumina NextSeq 550 flow cell. The authors' pipeline ran thus. Because only junctional sequences without quality scores were contained in the immunoSEQ output, filtering matching that applied to full-length reads could not be performed. Sequences were annotated with PyIR, a Python wrapper for IgBLAST v1.9, using IMGT germline references to assign V/J genes and CDR3. Any read was removed if the V/J assignment was weak (E-value above 1e-6), the CDR3 was missing, or the read contained stop codons, out-of-frame junctions, or ambiguous translated residues. A V3J clonotype was defined by an identical inferred V gene, J gene, and CDR3 amino acid sequence. To compute the percentage overlap between repertoires, the number of shared unique clonotypes was divided by the size of the smaller repertoire. Repertoire richness was assessed with RTK rarefaction, the Chao1 estimator, and Recon v2.1 estimates of unobserved clonotypes. OLGA was used to compute generation probabilities for all TCRbeta clonotypes that the gDNA method yielded from several donors. TCRdb provides this immuneACCESS table in a form limited to in-frame rearrangements. Some clones are lacking; in checked studies, under half of them reflect an unresolved V gene, and why the rest are absent is not known. V and J calls and clone size follow that table, whereas D and trimming were derived from the DNA. This sample lists some 2 million clones; about 95% were detected once. Of the sample, 1.2% falls within the top ten clones.

CD8 naive samples consisted of CD45RO-negative cells that were positively selected for CCR7, yielding a CD45RA+CCR7+ population without TemRA cells. Healthy HIV-negative adults with no recently reported acute infections or vaccinations were included as donors. Only Caucasian adults living in Nashville, Tennessee, USA were represented among the donors. Blood was collected by leukapheresis, and PBMCs were isolated by Ficoll-Histopaque density gradient centrifugation and then cryopreserved in liquid nitrogen vapor phase. Analytical flow cytometry was used to check the purity and quantity of each magnetically sorted T cell population. From each sorted fraction, genomic DNA was isolated and quantified by UV absorbance on a Nanodrop 2000c. The sequencing sample was made of naive CD8+ T cells sorted from blood. The label giving this sample's cell subset or site can be read as: CD45RA+CCR7+. This receptor was taken from a man younger than 35 in good health.

The CDR3 loop reads CASSQDDTSYNEQFF. The DNA sequence follows: TGCGCCAGCAGCCAAGATGACACCAGCTACAATGAGCAGTTCTTC. Recombination linked TRBV4-3 to TRBJ2-1; confidence is insufficient to name the D gene. Trimming removed 0 bases from V and 3 bases from J, leaving 9 bases between the germline ends. From cysteine to phenylalanine, the CDR3 is 15 amino acids long. Of all the DNA, just the CDR3 is kept, 45 bases in frame from base 1. Based on the germline V gene, the CDR1 and CDR2 sequences are LGHNA and YSLEER.